This T cell receptor beta chain was documented in a study of tumor and adjacent non-tumor tissue in lung cancer. Germline V CDR1 and CDR2: SGHRS, YFSETQ. The CDR3 has 14 residues. Deletions cut 0 bases from V and 13 bases from J, with 20 bases between. No cell sorting was done before RNA was extracted from the tissue. Three rounds of nested PCR, following a modified ARM-PCR protocol, produced the TCRbeta library. TCRdb analysed the multiplex PCR reads with MiXCR anew, one entry per CDR3 protein. The sample includes tens of thousands of distinct CDR3 sequences, less than 80% of them seen just once. Source material: lung tumor tissue. The sequence was collected from a man aged 55 to 69 with non-small cell lung cancer. The chain joins TRBV5-1 to TRBJ2-7; D is possibly TRBD2 (5 bases). The chain's CDR3 is CASSLEGNDYEHYF. The DNA of the CDR3 is TGCGCCAGCAGCTTGGAAGGCAATGACTACGAACACTACTTC.